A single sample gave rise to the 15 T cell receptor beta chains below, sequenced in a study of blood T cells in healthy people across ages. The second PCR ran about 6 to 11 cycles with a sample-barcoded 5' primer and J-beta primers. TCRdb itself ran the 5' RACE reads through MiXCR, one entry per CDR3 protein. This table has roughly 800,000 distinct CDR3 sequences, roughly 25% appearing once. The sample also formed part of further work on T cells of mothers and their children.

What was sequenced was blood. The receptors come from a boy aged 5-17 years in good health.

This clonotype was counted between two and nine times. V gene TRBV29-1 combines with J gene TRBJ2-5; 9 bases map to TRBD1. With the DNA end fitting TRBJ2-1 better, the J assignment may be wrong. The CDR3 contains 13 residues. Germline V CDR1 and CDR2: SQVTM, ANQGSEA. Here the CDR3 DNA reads TGCAGCGTTGTGGGGGACAGGGTCGATGAGCAGTTCTTC. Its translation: CSVVGDRVDEQFF.

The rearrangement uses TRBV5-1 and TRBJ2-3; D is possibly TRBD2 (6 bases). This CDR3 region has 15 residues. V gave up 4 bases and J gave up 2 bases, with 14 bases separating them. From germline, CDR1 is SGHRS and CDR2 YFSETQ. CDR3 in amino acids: CASSPPGAVTDTQYF. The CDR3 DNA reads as TGCGCCAGCAGCCCGCCGGGAGCGGTCACAGATACGCAGTATTTT.

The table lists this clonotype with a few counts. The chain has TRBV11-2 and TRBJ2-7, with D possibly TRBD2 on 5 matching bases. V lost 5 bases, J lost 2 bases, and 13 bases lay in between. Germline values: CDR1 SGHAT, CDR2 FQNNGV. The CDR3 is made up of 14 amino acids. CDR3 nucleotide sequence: TGTGCCAGCAGCATGCCCGGGGAGACCTACGAGCAGTACTTC. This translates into CASSMPGETYEQYF.

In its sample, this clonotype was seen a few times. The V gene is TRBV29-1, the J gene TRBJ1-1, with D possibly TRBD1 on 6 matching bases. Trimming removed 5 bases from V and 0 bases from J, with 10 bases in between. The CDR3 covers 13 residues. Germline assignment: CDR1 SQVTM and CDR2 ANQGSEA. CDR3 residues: CSVSGQMNTEAFF. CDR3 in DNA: TGCAGCGTTTCAGGACAGATGAACACTGAAGCTTTCTTT.

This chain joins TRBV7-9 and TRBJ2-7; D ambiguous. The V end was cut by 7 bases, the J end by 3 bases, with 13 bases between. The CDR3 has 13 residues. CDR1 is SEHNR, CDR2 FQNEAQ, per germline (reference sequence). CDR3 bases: TGTGCCAGCAAAGTGGACGGCCTCTACGAGCAGTACTTC. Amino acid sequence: CASKVDGLYEQYF.

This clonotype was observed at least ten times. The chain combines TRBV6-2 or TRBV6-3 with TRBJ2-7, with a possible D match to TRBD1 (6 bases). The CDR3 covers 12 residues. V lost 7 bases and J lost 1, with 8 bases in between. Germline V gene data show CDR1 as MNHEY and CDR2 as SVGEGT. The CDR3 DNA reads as TGTGCCAGCAATACAGGGTCCTACGAGCAGTACTTC. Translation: CASNTGSYEQYF.

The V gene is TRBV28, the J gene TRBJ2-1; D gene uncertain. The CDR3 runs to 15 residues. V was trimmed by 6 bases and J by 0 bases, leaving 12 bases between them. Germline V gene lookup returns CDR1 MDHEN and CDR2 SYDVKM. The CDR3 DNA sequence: TGTGCCAGCAGATATAAGCAGAGCTCCTACAATGAGCAGTTCTTC. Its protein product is CASRYKQSSYNEQFF.

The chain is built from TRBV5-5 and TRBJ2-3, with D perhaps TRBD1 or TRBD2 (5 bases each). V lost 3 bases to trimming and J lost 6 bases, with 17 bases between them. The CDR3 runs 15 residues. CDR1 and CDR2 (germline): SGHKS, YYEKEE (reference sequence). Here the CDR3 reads CASSSRPGTGDTQYF. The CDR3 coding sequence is TGTGCCAGCAGCTCCAGGCCAGGGACGGGCGATACGCAGTATTTT.

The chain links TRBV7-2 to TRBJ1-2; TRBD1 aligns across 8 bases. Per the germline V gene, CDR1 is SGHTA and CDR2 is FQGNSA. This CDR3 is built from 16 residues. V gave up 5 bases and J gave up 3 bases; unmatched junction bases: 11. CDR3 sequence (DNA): TGTGCCAGCAGCCCCCACTCTCAGGGGGCTGACTATGGCTACACCTTC. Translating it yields CASSPHSQGADYGYTF. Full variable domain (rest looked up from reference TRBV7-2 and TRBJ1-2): GAGVSQSPSNKVTEKGKDVELRCDPISGHTALYWYRQSLGQGLEFLIYFQGNSAPDKSGLPSDRFSAERTGGSVSTLTIQRTQQEDSAVYLCASSPHSQGADYGYTFGSGTRLTVV.

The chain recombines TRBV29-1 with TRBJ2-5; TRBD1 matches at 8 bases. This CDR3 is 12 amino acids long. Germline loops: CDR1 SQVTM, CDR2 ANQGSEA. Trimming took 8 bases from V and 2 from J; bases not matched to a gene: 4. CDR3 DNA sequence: TGCAGCCTCCGACAGGGGCAAGAGACCCAGTACTTC. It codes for CSLRQGQETQYF. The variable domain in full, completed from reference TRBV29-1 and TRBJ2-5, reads SAVISQKPSRDICQRGTSLTIQCQVDSQVTMMFWYRQQPGQSLTLIATANQGSEATYESGFVIDKFPISRPNLTFSTLTVSNMSPEDSSIYLCSLRQGQETQYFGPGTRLLVL.

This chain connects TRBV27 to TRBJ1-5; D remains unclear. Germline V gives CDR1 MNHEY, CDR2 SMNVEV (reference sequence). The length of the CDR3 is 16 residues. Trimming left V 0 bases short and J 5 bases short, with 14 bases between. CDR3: CASSLSLPLLDQPQHF. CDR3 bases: TGTGCCAGCAGTTTATCCCTGCCCCTTCTAGATCAGCCCCAGCATTTT.

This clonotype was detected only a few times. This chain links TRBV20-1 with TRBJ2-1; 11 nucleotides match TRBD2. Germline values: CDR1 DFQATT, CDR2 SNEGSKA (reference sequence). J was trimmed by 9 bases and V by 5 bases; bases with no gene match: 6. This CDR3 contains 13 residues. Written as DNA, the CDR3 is TGCAGTGCTGGTAGCGGGGGGGAGTTTGAGCAGTTCTTC. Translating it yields CSAGSGGEFEQFF.

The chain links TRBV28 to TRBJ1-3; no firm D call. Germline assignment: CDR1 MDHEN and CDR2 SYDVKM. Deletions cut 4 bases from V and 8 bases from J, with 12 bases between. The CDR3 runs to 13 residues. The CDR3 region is CASSWERTDTIYF. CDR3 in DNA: TGTGCCAGCAGTTGGGAGAGAACAGACACCATATATTTT.

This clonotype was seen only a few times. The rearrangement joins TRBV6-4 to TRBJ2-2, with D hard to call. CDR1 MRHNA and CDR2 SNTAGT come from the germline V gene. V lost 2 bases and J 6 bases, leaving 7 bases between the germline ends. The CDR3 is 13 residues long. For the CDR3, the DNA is TGTGCCAGCAGTGACGTTTTCCCCGGGGAGCTGTTTTTT. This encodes CASSDVFPGELFF.

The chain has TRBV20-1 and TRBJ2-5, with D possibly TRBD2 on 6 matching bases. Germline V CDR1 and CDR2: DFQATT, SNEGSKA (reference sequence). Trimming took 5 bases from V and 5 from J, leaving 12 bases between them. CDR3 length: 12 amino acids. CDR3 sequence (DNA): TGCAGTGCTCCCGGGACTTGGGAGACCCAGTACTTC. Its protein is CSAPGTWETQYF.